This TCR beta chain was recovered during a study of T cell responses to AZD1222 COVID-19 vaccine. CDR3 size: 15 residues. Trimming took off 5 bases at V and 0 bases at J, with 11 bases between the two ends. Per the germline V gene, CDR1 is SGHDN and CDR2 is FVKESK. Regarding the study as a whole: Repertoires were obtained only post-peak T cell response. The donors showed a predominance of white British ancestry and of females, with possible underestimation of clonal diversity. Dominant CD4 TCR responses targeted spike regions 160-218 and 743-854.

Remarks on this clone: The antigen remains unidentified.

This table comes from immunoSEQ multiplex PCR, and its TCRdb copy is limited to in-frame clones, with some not included. The table shows approximately 150,000 clones, with about 91% occurring only once. The sample here was peripheral blood, taken on day 0 of AZD1222 vaccination. The TCR comes from an adult in good health. The chain joins TRBV14 to TRBJ1-3; the D is unclear. CDR3 loop: CASSLGPSSGNTIYF. The CDR3 DNA reads as TGTGCCAGCAGCTTAGGGCCTTCCTCTGGAAACACCATATATTTT.